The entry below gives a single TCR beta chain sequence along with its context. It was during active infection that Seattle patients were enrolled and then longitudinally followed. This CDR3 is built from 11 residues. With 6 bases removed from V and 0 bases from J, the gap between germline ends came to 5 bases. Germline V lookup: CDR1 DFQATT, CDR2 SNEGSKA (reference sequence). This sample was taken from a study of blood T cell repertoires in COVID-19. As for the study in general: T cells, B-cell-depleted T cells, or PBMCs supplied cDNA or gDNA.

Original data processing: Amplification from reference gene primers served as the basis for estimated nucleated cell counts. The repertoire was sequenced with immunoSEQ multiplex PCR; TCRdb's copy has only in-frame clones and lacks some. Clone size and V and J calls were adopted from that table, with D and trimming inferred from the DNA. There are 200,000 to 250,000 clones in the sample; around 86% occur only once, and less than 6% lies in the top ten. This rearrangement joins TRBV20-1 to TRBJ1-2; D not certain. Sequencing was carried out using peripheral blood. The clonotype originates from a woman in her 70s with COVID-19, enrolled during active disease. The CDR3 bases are TGCAGTGCATCCTCTAACTATGGCTACACCTTC. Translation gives CSASSNYGYTF.